This T cell receptor beta chain was documented in a study of control samples from healthy donors and cancer patients. This table comes from immunoSEQ multiplex PCR, and its TCRdb copy is limited to in-frame clones, with some not included. Of over 70,000 clones detected, roughly 91% appear once; the ten largest clones hold about 8.6%. Trimming stripped 3 bases from V and 8 bases from J, with 7 bases between. The CDR3 is made up of 10 amino acids. Germline V lookup: CDR1 DFQATT, CDR2 SNEGSKA (reference sequence). This clone was recorded only once. This TCR was recovered from a woman in her forties or fifties with colorectal cancer. The gene calls are TRBV20-1 and TRBJ1-2; D not resolved. The sequenced sample consisted of PBMCs. The CDR3 region has the DNA TGCAGTGCTAGCTTGGGCGGCTACACCTTC. Amino acid sequence: CSASLGGYTF.